A single sample is the source of the 15 T cell receptor beta chains below, sequenced in a study of T cells after yellow fever vaccination (dated by TCRdb to between 2018 and 2021). Per the publication, the treatment or condition label means: live attenuated yellow fever vaccine strain. The method behind the library was 5' RACE. Sequencing was performed on an Illumina HiSeq 2500. TCRdb passed the public sequencing reads through fastp at Q25 and MiXCR, retaining productive beta sequences. For every CDR3 protein sequence, its rows merge into one entry that carries the most common genes and DNA. Across this sample there are about 30,000 distinct CDR3 sequences, with under 4.5% seen only once. The ten top clones hold about 47% of the sample. Source: CD8+ T cells sorted from PBMCs, taken 5 days after the yellow fever booster vaccination. The origin of the receptors is a man aged 25 to 40 who received the YFV17D yellow fever vaccine.

At least ten counts were recorded for this clonotype. CDR3 residues: CATSEDRVYYGYTF. The CDR3 DNA follows: TGTGCCACCAGCGAGGACAGGGTGTACTATGGCTACACCTTC. The chain carries TRBV15 and TRBJ1-2; 8 positions match TRBD1. The length of the CDR3 is 14 residues. Germline V CDR1 and CDR2: LNHNV, YYDKDF (reference sequence). V lost 5 bases and J lost 3; bases outside the gene matches: 5.

This clonotype has ten or more counts. The V and J genes are TRBV7-9 and TRBJ1-4; 7 nucleotides line up with TRBD1. CDR1 and CDR2 (germline): SEHNR, FQNEAQ (reference sequence). The V segment lost 5 bases and the J segment 5 bases; nucleotides outside the gene matches: 5. There are 14 residues in the CDR3. CDR3 DNA sequence: TGTGCCAGCAGCCGACAGGGCCAGAATGAAAAACTGTTTTTT. It codes for CASSRQGQNEKLFF.

The chain joins TRBV20-1 to TRBJ2-7; D gene ambiguous. Trimming took 6 bases from V and 1 from J, leaving 10 bases between them. This CDR3 has 12 residues. Germline V CDR1 and CDR2: DFQATT, SNEGSKA (reference sequence). DNA of the CDR3: TGCAGTGCCCAAGTTGAATCCTACGAGCAGTACTTC. This sequence encodes CSAQVESYEQYF.

Turning to this clonotype: A much larger clonotype is one base distant, so this may be a read error. The chain couples TRBV25-1 to TRBJ2-5, with D maybe TRBD2 (6 bases). The CDR3 is 12 residues long. V lost 3 bases and J lost 4, with 6 bases in between. Per the germline V gene, CDR1 is MGHDK and CDR2 is SYGVNS. Written as DNA, the CDR3 is TGTGCCAGCAGTGACGGGAGAGAGACCCAGTACTTC. Residues: CASSDGRETQYF.

Ten or more counts support this clonotype. The rearrangement uses TRBV7-2 and TRBJ2-3; 7 bases map to TRBD2. This CDR3 has 15 amino acids. Trimming at V came to 6 bases and at J to 1 base, leaving 7 bases not matched to a gene. The V gene's germline CDR1 is SGHTA and CDR2 FQGNSA. The CDR3 protein is CASRLWAGGTDTQYF. The CDR3 coding sequence is TGTGCCAGCAGGCTATGGGCGGGAGGCACAGATACGCAGTATTTT.

This clonotype has ten or more counts. This could be a read error, since a much larger clone is one nucleotide away. The chain combines TRBV9 with TRBJ2-2; unclear D gene. Trimming took 1 base from V and 6 from J, leaving 4 bases between them. This CDR3 region has 12 residues. Germline loops: CDR1 SGDLS, CDR2 YYNGEE. The CDR3 DNA reads TGTGCCAGCAGCGTAAGGTCCGGGGAGCTGTTTTTT. It translates to CASSVRSGELFF.

This clonotype has at least ten counts. This chain joins TRBV4-3 and TRBJ2-3; no firm D call. CDR1 and CDR2 from the germline V gene are LGHNA and YSLEER. This CDR3 region has 13 residues. V lost 1 base and J 0 bases, leaving 2 bases between the germline ends. The CDR3 loop reads CASSQASTDTQYF. CDR3 bases: TGCGCCAGCAGCCAAGCAAGCACAGATACGCAGTATTTT.

This clonotype has a count of ten or more. The rearrangement uses TRBV4-1 and TRBJ2-1, with a possible D match to TRBD2 (6 bases). CDR3 length equals 15 residues. V was pared by 1 base and J by 6 bases, with 13 bases between. Germline V gene lookup returns CDR1 MGHRA and CDR2 YSYEKL. CDR3 sequence reads: CASSQAWGEINEQFF. DNA for the CDR3: TGCGCCAGCAGCCAAGCCTGGGGGGAGATCAATGAGCAGTTCTTC.

This clonotype was counted ten times or more. The V and J genes are TRBV20-1 and TRBJ2-5, with 7 nucleotides matching TRBD1. The CDR3 spans 15 residues. The V and J ends lost 0 bases and 2 bases, in that order; junction bases with no gene match: 6. CDR1 is DFQATT and CDR2 is SNEGSKA in the germline V gene (reference sequence). CDR3 nucleotide sequence: TGCAGTGCTAGAGACAGAGGGGGCAATCAAGAGACCCAGTACTTC. Translation gives CSARDRGGNQETQYF.

This clonotype has ten or more counts. This chain joins TRBV5-1 and TRBJ2-7; possibly TRBD1 for D (6 bases). The germline V and J ends were trimmed by 4 bases and 4 bases, with 9 bases remaining between them. The CDR3 sequence is 12 residues long. CDR1 and CDR2 (germline): SGHRS, YFSETQ. The CDR3 sequence: CASSVDSYEQYF. CDR3 nucleotide sequence: TGCGCCAGCAGCGTGGACAGTTACGAGCAGTACTTC.

This clonotype showed up many times. This chain connects TRBV6-1 to TRBJ2-5; D is undetermined. V was shortened by 6 bases and J by 0 bases, with 14 bases between the two germline ends. Germline V lookup: CDR1 MNHNS, CDR2 SASEGT. The CDR3 spans 15 residues. The CDR3 loop is CASRFEGRYQETQYF. In DNA, the CDR3 is TGTGCCAGCAGATTTGAAGGGCGCTACCAAGAGACCCAGTACTTC.

This clonotype was counted many times. The chain couples TRBV5-1 to TRBJ1-1, with D tentatively TRBD1 (5 bases). The CDR3 consists of 14 residues. V shed 0 bases and J shed 5 bases, with 11 bases lying between them. Germline V CDR1 and CDR2: SGHRS, YFSETQ. CDR3 nucleotide sequence: TGCGCCAGCAGCTTGGGGCAGGGTGTTACTGAAGCTTTCTTT. Translating it yields CASSLGQGVTEAFF. The full variable domain, in which reference TRBV5-1 and TRBJ1-1 provide the parts outside the CDR3, is KAGVTQTPRYLIKTRGQQVTLSCSPISGHRSVSWYQQTPGQGLQFLFEYFSETQRNKGNFPGRFSGRQFSNSRSEMNVSTLELGDSALYLCASSLGQGVTEAFFGQGTRLTVV.

This clonotype was recorded many times. V is TRBV18 and J is TRBJ2-7, with 11 nucleotides matching TRBD2. V was pared by 3 bases and J by 3 bases, with 10 bases of the junction left unmatched. The CDR3 covers 17 residues. Germline loops: CDR1 KGHSH, CDR2 LQKENI. In nucleotides, the CDR3 is TGTGCCAGCTCACCGTCACTAGCGGGAGTGGTCGGCTACGAGCAGTACTTC. Translation: CASSPSLAGVVGYEQYF. The full variable domain, rest sourced from reference TRBV18 and TRBJ2-7, is NAGVMQNPRHLVRRRGQEARLRCSPMKGHSHVYWYRQLPEEGLKFMVYLQKENIIDESGMPKERFSAEFPKEGPSILRIQQVVRGDSAAYFCASSPSLAGVVGYEQYFGPGTRLTVT.

This clonotype was counted many times. This chain uses TRBV7-2 with TRBJ2-1; 15 nucleotides match TRBD2. Germline values: CDR1 SGHTA, CDR2 FQGNSA. Unmatched junction bases numbered 5, after V lost 1 base and J lost 13 bases. The CDR3 loop spans 15 amino acids. CDR3 in DNA: TGTGCCAGCAGCTTAGTCGGACTAGCGGGAGGGTCCCAGTTCTTC. Translated, it gives CASSLVGLAGGSQFF.

At least ten counts were recorded for this clonotype. The chain is built from TRBV14 and TRBJ2-7; 8 bases line up with TRBD2. Germline V gene sequence: CDR1 SGHDN, CDR2 FVKESK. The CDR3 runs 15 residues. The ends lost 4 bases at V and 3 bases at J; junction bases unmatched: 8. CDR3 protein: CASSLSPAGDYEQYF. In nucleotides, the CDR3 is TGTGCCAGCAGCCTCTCCCCAGCGGGGGACTACGAGCAGTACTTC. The variable domain in full, completed from reference TRBV14 and TRBJ2-7, reads EAGVTQFPSHSVIEKGQTVTLRCDPISGHDNLYWYRRVMGKEIKFLLHFVKESKQDESGMPNNRFLAERTGGTYSTLKVQPAELEDSGVYFCASSLSPAGDYEQYFGPGTRLTVT.